These 26 T cell receptor beta chains originate from one sample sequenced in a study of blood T cell repertoires in COVID-19. Assay used: immunoSEQ multiplex PCR; TCRdb lists only in-frame clones, some missing. Of approximately 250,000 clones in the sample, 85% to 90% are singletons; the top ten hold over 3.5%. The sequenced sample was PBMCs or T cells enriched from blood (not recorded which). The receptor set was obtained from a woman in her thirties with acute COVID-19.

The rearrangement joins TRBV7-3 to TRBJ2-3, with TRBD2 matching 15 bases. The germline V gene encodes CDR1 SGHTA and CDR2 FQGTGA. The V gene end was trimmed by 11 bases and the J gene end by 5 bases; junction bases not matched to a gene: 8. The CDR3 covers 15 residues. In nucleotides, the CDR3 is TGTGCCTTAAGGACTAGCGGGAGGGCCGTAGATACGCAGTATTTT. The encoded protein is CALRTSGRAVDTQYF.

V gene TRBV5-1 combines with J gene TRBJ1-1; 8 bases match TRBD1. There are 14 residues in the CDR3. The germline CDR1 and CDR2 sequences are SGHRS and YFSETQ. V was clipped by 3 bases and J by 1 base; unmatched bases: 2. CDR3 sequence (DNA): TGCGCCAGCAGCTCAGGGACAGGGAACACTGAAGCTTTCTTT. It encodes CASSSGTGNTEAFF.

This chain links TRBV5-1 with TRBJ2-7; D might be TRBD1 (6 bases). The CDR3 totals 13 residues. Germline V gives CDR1 SGHRS, CDR2 YFSETQ. The ends were cut back, 4 bases at V and 9 bases at J, with 17 bases in the middle. DNA for the CDR3: TGCGCCAGCAGCCAGGACAGTTCCACTGGGCAGTACTTC. Protein: CASSQDSSTGQYF. Filled out from reference TRBV5-1 and TRBJ2-7, the complete variable domain reads KAGVTQTPRYLIKTRGQQVTLSCSPISGHRSVSWYQQTPGQGLQFLFEYFSETQRNKGNFPGRFSGRQFSNSRSEMNVSTLELGDSALYLCASSQDSSTGQYFGPGTRLTVT.

The chain joins TRBV4-1 to TRBJ2-2, with D possibly being TRBD2 (5 bases). Germline CDR1 MGHRA, CDR2 YSYEKL. This CDR3 spans 16 amino acids. V lost 0 bases and J lost 1, with 9 bases in between. In DNA form, the CDR3 reads TGCGCCAGCAGCCAAGAGCAAGCGGTGAACACCGGGGAGCTGTTTTTT. Encoded protein: CASSQEQAVNTGELFF.

The chain couples TRBV9 to TRBJ2-3, with 9 bases fitting TRBD2. Germline V CDR1 and CDR2: SGDLS, YYNGEE. J was trimmed by 2 bases and V by 0 bases; bases with no gene match: 7. The CDR3 consists of 17 residues. The CDR3 nucleotides read TGTGCCAGCAGCGTAGAGGGCGGGAGGGCCGTCACAGATACGCAGTATTTT. It specifies CASSVEGGRAVTDTQYF.

The gene calls are TRBV6-1 and TRBJ2-7, with 8 bases lining up with TRBD1. There are 19 residues in the CDR3. Germline V gives CDR1 MNHNS, CDR2 SASEGT. V lost 3 bases to trimming and J lost 3 bases; unmatched junction nucleotides: 19. The CDR3 loop reads CASSDPWTGKRGGIYEQYF. CDR3 sequence (DNA): TGTGCCAGCAGTGACCCCTGGACAGGGAAGCGAGGAGGGATCTACGAGCAGTACTTC.

The chain is built from TRBV2 and TRBJ2-7, with 9 bases matching TRBD1. Unmatched junction bases numbered 8, after V lost 6 bases and J lost 2 bases. Germline V gives CDR1 SNHLY, CDR2 FYNNEI. This CDR3 comprises 15 residues. The CDR3 nucleotides read TGTGCCAGCAGCCCCCGGGACAGGGCAGCCTACGAGCAGTACTTC. Its translation: CASSPRDRAAYEQYF.

V is TRBV7-9 and J is TRBJ2-3; 7 bases fit TRBD1. This CDR3 has 15 amino acids. Germline trimming cut 1 base from V and 2 bases from J; bases unmatched to any gene: 3. Germline V gene sequence: CDR1 SEHNR, CDR2 FQNEAQ (reference sequence). CDR3 region: CASSLGDSPTDTQYF. For the CDR3, the DNA is TGTGCCAGCAGCTTAGGGGACAGCCCCACAGATACGCAGTATTTT.

The J gene is TRBJ2-1, the V gene TRBV27, with D perhaps matching TRBD1 (6 bases). Trimming pared 5 bases from V and 2 bases from J, leaving 25 bases between. Germline V gene lookup returns CDR1 MNHEY and CDR2 SMNVEV (reference sequence). The CDR3 sequence is 19 residues long. CDR3 loop: CASSPDRTEAISTYNEQFF. The CDR3 DNA sequence: TGTGCCAGCAGTCCAGACAGGACCGAGGCTATAAGTACCTACAATGAGCAGTTCTTC.

J is TRBJ2-7 and V is TRBV19; D may be TRBD1 (7 bases). Germline-derived CDR1 and CDR2 are LNHDA and SQIVND (reference sequence). V lost 10 bases to trimming and J lost 3 bases, with 19 bases between them. The CDR3 is 14 amino acids. In nucleotides, the CDR3 is TGTGCCATCCAAACGGAGGGGGCGGACTACGAGCAGTACTTC. Its translation is CAIQTEGADYEQYF.

The CDR3 sequence is CASSPGTTYEQYF. The DNA for the CDR3 is TGTGCCAGCAGCCCCGGGACTACCTACGAGCAGTACTTC. The chain recombines TRBV5-4 with TRBJ2-7, with TRBD2 matching 7 bases. Germline V gene sequence: CDR1 SGHNT, CDR2 YYREEE (reference sequence). CDR3 length: 13 amino acids. The V gene end was trimmed by 4 bases and the J gene end by 2 bases; junction bases not matched to a gene: 3. The full variable domain, its missing parts supplied by reference TRBV5-4 and TRBJ2-7, is ETGVTQSPTHLIKTRGQQVTLRCSSQSGHNTVSWYQQALGQGPQFIFQYYREEENGRGNFPPRFSGLQFPNYSSELNVNALELDDSALYLCASSPGTTYEQYFGPGTRLTVT.

This clone is a singleton in its sample. The chain combines TRBV2 with TRBJ1-4; unclear D gene. The CDR3 consists of 14 residues. V was trimmed by 7 bases and J by 7 bases, leaving 16 bases between them. CDR1 and CDR2 from the germline V gene are SNHLY and FYNNEI. CDR3 region: CASTLSPGSEKLFF. The CDR3 DNA sequence: TGTGCCAGCACCCTCTCCCCTGGGAGTGAAAAACTGTTTTTT. Looking up the rest from reference TRBV2 and TRBJ1-4 gives the full variable domain: EPEVTQTPSHQVTQMGQEVILRCVPISNHLYFYWYRQILGQKVEFLVSFYNNEISEKSEIFDDQFSVERPDGSNFTLKIRSTKLEDSAMYFCASTLSPGSEKLFFGSGTQLSVL.

The V call is TRBV19, the J call TRBJ2-7; D remains unclear. The V gene's germline CDR1 is LNHDA and CDR2 SQIVND (reference sequence). V was trimmed by 4 bases and J by 3 bases, leaving 13 bases between them. CDR3 length: 14 amino acids. DNA for the CDR3: TGTGCCAGTAGTAAGGAGACCTTCGACTACGAGCAGTACTTC. Amino acids: CASSKETFDYEQYF.

The rearrangement uses TRBV28 and TRBJ1-1; TRBD1 aligns across 7 bases. V was clipped by 7 bases and J by 1 base; unmatched bases: 12. This CDR3 region has 16 residues. Germline V gene lookup returns CDR1 MDHEN and CDR2 SYDVKM. The CDR3 DNA follows: TGTGCCAGCACTCTACCCAGGGGGTCGGGGAACACTGAAGCTTTCTTT. Its protein product is CASTLPRGSGNTEAFF.

V usage is TRBV24-1 and J usage is TRBJ1-5; the D gene is possibly TRBD1 (6 bases). The CDR3 totals 13 residues. CDR1 and CDR2 from the germline V gene are KGHDR and SFDVKD. The V end was cut by 9 bases, the J end by 6 bases, with 14 bases between. The CDR3 DNA is TGTGCCACCGCCCGGGGGGGCACTCAGCCCCAGCATTTT. The encoded protein is CATARGGTQPQHF.

V usage is TRBV27 and J usage is TRBJ1-1; D is perhaps TRBD1 (6 bases). With 5 bases removed from V and 0 bases from J, the gap between germline ends came to 16 bases. Germline V CDR1 and CDR2: MNHEY, SMNVEV (reference sequence). The CDR3 is 16 amino acids. CDR3 sequence (DNA): TGTGCCAGCAGTCCACAGGGACCGGTCTTGAACACTGAAGCTTTCTTT. Its protein is CASSPQGPVLNTEAFF.

The chain carries TRBV5-4 and TRBJ2-7, with TRBD1 identical over 7 bases. V lost 4 bases to trimming and J lost 2 bases; unmatched junction nucleotides: 6. The CDR3 is made up of 14 amino acids. Per the germline V gene, CDR1 is SGHNT and CDR2 is YYREEE (reference sequence). CDR3 residues: CASSTGTDPYEQYF. The CDR3, as DNA: TGTGCCAGCAGCACTGGGACAGATCCCTACGAGCAGTACTTC.

The rearrangement joins TRBV14 to TRBJ2-7; TRBD1 is a possible D gene (6 bases). The germline V and J ends were trimmed by 0 bases and 7 bases, with 7 bases remaining between them. Germline V gene lookup returns CDR1 SGHDN and CDR2 FVKESK. The CDR3 has 12 amino acids. The DNA of the CDR3 is TGTGCCAGCAGCCAAGAAGGGGGTGAGCAGTACTTC. Translating it yields CASSQEGGEQYF.

The rearrangement joins TRBV14 to TRBJ2-1; 7 bases are a match to TRBD1. CDR1 and CDR2 from the germline V gene are SGHDN and FVKESK. J gave up 6 bases and V 5 bases, and 10 bases lay outside the gene matches. The CDR3 has 15 residues. CDR3 sequence: CASSKPGTVVNEQFF. The CDR3 bases are TGTGCCAGCAGCAAACCCGGGACAGTGGTCAATGAGCAGTTCTTC.

This rearrangement joins TRBV6-1 to TRBJ2-3, with 10 bases matching TRBD2. This CDR3 spans 15 amino acids. V lost 7 bases to trimming and J lost 1 base; unmatched junction nucleotides: 5. Germline V CDR1 and CDR2: MNHNS, SASEGT. Here the CDR3 DNA reads TGTGCCAGCACCTTAGCGGGAGGCCGCACAGATACGCAGTATTTT. Its translation is CASTLAGGRTDTQYF.

The chain recombines TRBV7-9 with TRBJ2-3, with D possibly TRBD1 on 5 matching bases. CDR1 is SEHNR, CDR2 FQNEAQ, per germline (reference sequence). This CDR3 spans 15 amino acids. V shed 7 bases and J shed 3 bases, with 17 bases lying between them. The CDR3 coding sequence is TGTGCCAGCATCCCCCCCCAGGGAACGACAGATACGCAGTATTTT. Residues: CASIPPQGTTDTQYF.

The V call is TRBV2, the J call TRBJ2-2; 8 bases match TRBD1. This CDR3 spans 14 amino acids. In germline, CDR1 is SNHLY, CDR2 FYNNEI. V trimming: 6 bases; J trimming: 5 bases; junction bases outside the gene matches: 5. The CDR3 nucleotides are TGTGCCAGCAGGCAACAGGGGGATACCGGGGAGCTGTTTTTT. This codes for CASRQQGDTGELFF.

This clone was picked up one time. The V and J genes are TRBV5-1 and TRBJ1-4; D remains unclear. V was trimmed by 0 bases and J by 7 bases, leaving 16 bases between them. This CDR3 spans 16 amino acids. Germline assignment: CDR1 SGHRS and CDR2 YFSETQ. The CDR3, as DNA: TGCGCCAGCAGCTTGGGAGACACAACGGCAGGTGAAAAACTGTTTTTT. Its protein product is CASSLGDTTAGEKLFF.

The V gene is TRBV6-5, the J gene TRBJ2-7; 10 bases match TRBD2. Germline-derived CDR1 and CDR2 are MNHEY and SVGAGI. The CDR3 totals 14 residues. V lost 5 bases, J lost 6 bases, and 7 bases stayed unmatched. The chain's CDR3 is CASSKTGTSVEQYF. The CDR3 DNA reads as TGTGCCAGCAGTAAAACCGGGACTAGCGTCGAGCAGTACTTC.

This sequence joins TRBV18 and TRBJ1-3; TRBD1 matches 8 bases. CDR3 length: 16 residues. V lost 3 bases and J lost 4; bases outside the gene matches: 8. The germline CDR1 and CDR2 sequences are KGHSH and LQKENI. The CDR3 loop is CASSPQGAKFGNTIYF. CDR3 in DNA: TGTGCCAGCTCACCTCAGGGGGCGAAGTTCGGAAACACCATATATTTT.

The rearrangement links TRBV2 to TRBJ2-7, with D possibly being TRBD1 (5 bases). The germline gives CDR1 SNHLY, CDR2 FYNNEI. CDR3 length: 15 residues. Trimming left V 3 bases short and J 2 bases short, with 14 bases between. The CDR3 DNA follows: TGTGCCAGCAGTGACATTGACAGAATGCCCTACGAGCAGTACTTC. Residues: CASSDIDRMPYEQYF.